Each of the 22 T cell receptor beta chains below was sequenced from the same sample in a study of glioma-infiltrating T cells. TCR alpha and beta CDR3 regions were amplified from RNA using iRepertoire nested multiplex PCR. MiXCR was run by TCRdb on the multiplex PCR reads, yielding one entry per CDR3 protein. The profile shows approximately 100,000 distinct CDR3 sequences, 25% to 30% of them singletons. Sample: glioma tissue, nonneoplastic brain tissue, or PBMCs (not recorded which). All receptors come from a human donor with low-grade glioma or glioblastoma, undergoing nonglioma brain surgery, or in good health (not recorded which).

This clonotype was seen a few times. The CDR3 does not close with the conserved phenylalanine or tryptophan, likely indicating a read error. The chain links TRBV5-1 to TRBJ2-7; D is ambiguous. Deletions cut 4 bases from V and 1 base from J, with 3 bases between. This CDR3 has 11 residues. The germline CDR1 and CDR2 sequences are SGHRS and YFSETQ. The CDR3 region is CASSTSYEQYL. The CDR3 DNA follows: TGCGCCAGCAGCACATCCTACGAGCAGTACCTC.

Details on this clonotype: One junction end does not reproduce the germline sequence, and a read error may be involved. The rearrangement joins TRBV6-5 to TRBJ2-1; no reliable D call. The CDR3 covers 13 residues. CDR1 and CDR2 from the germline V gene are MNHEY and SVGAGI. CDR3 region: CASSYQVYNKQFF. In DNA form, the CDR3 reads TGTGCCAGCAGCTACCAAGTGTACAATAAGCAGTTCTTC.

This clonotype has ten or more counts. The V gene is TRBV6-5, the J gene TRBJ2-5; D perhaps matches TRBD2 (7 bases). The CDR3 spans 17 residues. Deletions cut 0 bases from V and 2 bases from J, with 16 bases between. Germline V CDR1 and CDR2: MNHEY, SVGAGI. The CDR3 DNA reads as TGTGCCAGCAGTTACTCGGCGGGAGTGGGGGCACAAGAGACCCAGTACTTC. Its translation: CASSYSAGVGAQETQYF.

This clonotype was observed at least ten times. The rearrangement links TRBV7-9 to TRBJ1-5; D unclear. V was cut by 5 bases and J by 2 bases, with 7 bases left in between. CDR3 length: 13 amino acids. Looked up from germline, CDR1 is SEHNR and CDR2 is FQNEAQ (reference sequence). CDR3 region: CASSPSGNQPQHF. The CDR3 coding sequence is TGTGCCAGCAGCCCGAGCGGCAATCAGCCCCAGCATTTT.

This clonotype was detected ten times or more. The chain has TRBV7-3 and TRBJ2-1; D is possibly TRBD2 (5 bases). The CDR3 sequence is 15 residues long. CDR1 is SGHTA and CDR2 is FQGTGA in the germline V gene. V dropped 2 bases and J dropped 4 bases, with 12 bases sitting between them. The CDR3 DNA reads TGTGCCAGCAGCTTAGGAGGATGGGAGTACAATGAGCAGTTCTTC. It is translated as CASSLGGWEYNEQFF.

There are a few counts of this clonotype. The rearrangement links TRBV30 to TRBJ1-3; D unclear. The CDR3 is made up of 16 amino acids. The V gene's germline CDR1 is GTSNPN and CDR2 SVGIG (reference sequence). Trimming removed 1 base from V and 1 base from J, with 14 bases in between. The CDR3 loop reads CAWSARRGLSGNTIYF. DNA of the CDR3: TGTGCCTGGAGTGCCCGTCGGGGTTTGTCTGGAAACACCATATATTTT.

The chain employs TRBV7-6 and TRBJ2-7; 7 bases align to TRBD1. Looked up from germline, CDR1 is SGHVS and CDR2 is FNYEAQ. V trimming: 1 base; J trimming: 2 bases; junction bases outside the gene matches: 5. The CDR3 sequence is 15 residues long. CDR3: CASSLGPGQTYEQYF. The CDR3 DNA follows: TGTGCCAGCAGCTTAGGGCCGGGACAGACCTACGAGCAGTACTTC.

At least ten counts were recorded for this clonotype. This chain connects TRBV6-1 to TRBJ1-5; 7 nucleotides align to TRBD1. With V trimmed by 6 bases and J by 2 bases, 10 bases remained unmatched. The CDR3 spans 16 residues. The germline CDR1 and CDR2 sequences are MNHNS and SASEGT. CDR3 protein: CASRRRQGRGNQPQHF. The DNA of the CDR3 is TGTGCCAGCAGGAGACGACAGGGAAGAGGCAATCAGCCCCAGCATTTT.

A remark on this clonotype: A clone one base away is much larger, so this may be a read error. The rearrangement links TRBV6-1 to TRBJ1-1; D gene ambiguous. CDR1 is MNHNS, CDR2 SASEGT, per germline. Trimming left V 6 bases short and J 2 bases short, with 10 bases between. The CDR3 is 13 residues long. The DNA for the CDR3 is TGTGCCAGCAGGGCGCCCCTCAACACTGAAGCTTTCTTT. It specifies CASRAPLNTEAFF.

This clonotype came up many times. The chain uses TRBV29-1 and TRBJ1-5; no definite D call. Trimming removed 4 bases from V and 4 bases from J, with 8 bases in between. The CDR3 has 12 amino acids. Per the germline V gene, CDR1 is SQVTM and CDR2 is ANQGSEA. For the CDR3, the DNA is TGCAGCGTTGCTGGTTCTAATCAGCCCCAGCATTTT. It codes for CSVAGSNQPQHF.

Ten or more counts support this clonotype. V usage is TRBV4-1 and J usage is TRBJ1-2; D gene unclear. Germline CDR1 and CDR2: MGHRA and YSYEKL. The V and J ends lost 4 bases and 3 bases respectively, with 15 bases between them. There are 15 residues in the CDR3. Here the CDR3 DNA reads TGCGCCAGCAGCCCGCCGGACCGAGGAGACTATGGCTACACCTTC. Protein sequence: CASSPPDRGDYGYTF.

The rearrangement uses TRBV5-1 and TRBJ1-3, with D perhaps matching TRBD1 (5 bases). V lost 3 bases and J 2 bases, leaving 9 bases between the germline ends. The CDR3 is 14 residues long. The germline CDR1 and CDR2 sequences are SGHRS and YFSETQ. CDR3 amino acids: CASSSGAPGNTIYF. DNA of the CDR3: TGCGCCAGCAGCTCCGGGGCACCTGGAAACACCATATATTTT.

There are many counts of this clonotype. This chain joins TRBV18 and TRBJ2-3; no definite D call. Germline lookup yields CDR1 KGHSH and CDR2 LQKENI. CDR3 size: 13 residues. V lost 6 bases to trimming and J lost 1 base, with 8 bases between them. CDR3 region: CASSQGGTDTQYF. The DNA for the CDR3 is TGTGCCAGCTCTCAAGGAGGCACAGATACGCAGTATTTT.

This clonotype has a count of ten or more. CDR3 amino acids: CASSLGQYTEAFF. In nucleotides, the CDR3 is TGTGCCAGCAGTTTAGGGCAATACACTGAAGCTTTCTTT. The chain couples TRBV28 to TRBJ1-1; unclear D gene. V was trimmed by 2 bases and J by 3 bases, leaving 7 bases between them. This CDR3 comprises 13 residues. Germline CDR1 MDHEN, CDR2 SYDVKM.

In its sample, this clonotype was seen a few times. The chain links TRBV7-9 to TRBJ2-4, with D perhaps matching TRBD1 (6 bases). Trimming took off 5 bases at V and 0 bases at J, with 17 bases between the two ends. The CDR3 runs to 17 residues. The germline V gene has CDR1 SEHNR and CDR2 FQNEAQ (reference sequence). CDR3 in amino acids: CASSPVDSPLAKNIQYF. CDR3 sequence (DNA): TGTGCCAGCAGCCCGGTGGACAGTCCTCTAGCCAAAAACATTCAGTACTTC.

This clonotype showed up many times. J is TRBJ1-6 and V is TRBV19, with 8 bases identical to TRBD1. This CDR3 is 13 amino acids long. Germline V lookup: CDR1 LNHDA, CDR2 SQIVND (reference sequence). J gave up 7 bases and V 5 bases, and 1 base lay outside the gene matches. CDR3 in amino acids: CASSGQGNSPLHF. The CDR3 DNA sequence: TGTGCCAGTAGTGGACAGGGAAATTCACCCCTCCACTTT.

A note on this clonotype: At one of its ends the junction is not consistent with the germline gene, which may arise from a read error. The DNA of the CDR3 is TGCGCCAGCGCTTCGGGCGGGAAGCTGTTTTTT. Residues: CASASGGKLFF. V usage is TRBV5-1 and J usage is TRBJ2-2; D might be TRBD2 (6 bases). The germline CDR1 and CDR2 sequences are SGHRS and YFSETQ. The CDR3 is 11 amino acids. Together with reference TRBV5-1 and TRBJ2-2, the CDR3 gives the full variable domain: KAGVTQTPRYLIKTRGQQVTLSCSPISGHRSVSWYQQTPGQGLQFLFEYFSETQRNKGNFPGRFSGRQFSNSRSEMNVSTLELGDSALYLCASASGGKLFFGEGSRLTVL.

In this sample, this clonotype turned up once. A junction boundary mismatches the germline segment, possibly from a read error. J is TRBJ2-1 and V is TRBV7-7; a weak D match, TRBD2 (6 bases). CDR3 length equals 15 residues. The germline V gene has CDR1 SSHAT and CDR2 FNYEAQ (reference sequence). The CDR3 DNA is TGTGCTAGCAGCTTAGTGCCTAGCGAGACCGATGAGCAGTTCTTC. Translating it yields CASSLVPSETDEQFF.

In this sample, this clonotype turned up once. One base away lies a much larger clone, so this may be a sequencing read error. This likely comes from a read error, as the CDR3 has no conserved phenylalanine or tryptophan at its end. The V call is TRBV20-1, the J call TRBJ1-5, with 7 bases identical to TRBD1. V gave up 3 bases and J gave up 5 bases; unmatched junction bases: 10. The germline V gene encodes CDR1 DFQATT and CDR2 SNEGSKA (reference sequence). CDR3 length: 15 residues. The CDR3 DNA sequence: TGCAGTGCTAGTACGCAGGGGGAAGAGTATCAGCCCCAGCATCTT. Amino acids: CSASTQGEEYQPQHL.

This clonotype was recorded a few times. Because the CDR3 is missing its conserved closing phenylalanine or tryptophan, this is likely a read error. This sequence joins TRBV2 and TRBJ1-2; D is uncertain. Germline lookup yields CDR1 SNHLY and CDR2 FYNNEI. V dropped 2 bases and J dropped 5 bases, with 9 bases sitting between them. The CDR3 runs 13 residues. CDR3 sequence (DNA): TGTGCCAGCAGTGAAATGCAGACTTATGGCTACACCCTC. It translates to CASSEMQTYGYTL.

This clonotype occurred many times. The chain carries TRBV20-1 and TRBJ1-2, with a weak D call TRBD1 (6 bases). V was trimmed by 0 bases and J by 7 bases, leaving 15 bases between them. Germline V lookup: CDR1 DFQATT, CDR2 SNEGSKA (reference sequence). The CDR3 covers 14 residues. The CDR3 sequence is CSARDVKGVSGYTF. CDR3 nucleotide sequence: TGCAGTGCTAGAGATGTGAAGGGGGTATCTGGCTACACCTTC.

In its sample, this clonotype was seen many times. The rearrangement joins TRBV27 to TRBJ1-5; D call uncertain. With 2 bases removed from V and 4 bases from J, the gap between germline ends came to 9 bases. The CDR3 has 14 amino acids. Per the germline V gene, CDR1 is MNHEY and CDR2 is SMNVEV (reference sequence). The CDR3 DNA is TGTGCCAGCAGTTTAGAGAGAGGGAATCAGCCCCAGCATTTT. Residues: CASSLERGNQPQHF.